These T cell receptor beta chains were read from a single sample in a study of T cell repertoires in cytomegalovirus infection. MiXCR was run by TCRdb on the reads, yielding one entry per CDR3 protein. This table holds approximately 1,000,000 distinct CDR3 sequences, roughly a third found once. No antigen has been identified for these receptors. Sequences were derived from cultured CD8+ T cells from PBMCs, sampled from culture after CMV antigen stimulation. These TCRs come from a human donor in good health (CMV status not recorded). Some clones in this sample may be carry-over from other donors' samples. CDR3s include the opening cysteine and the closing phenylalanine or tryptophan. A D gene is named only where the DNA matches it firmly. Where a row states a size, it is once, few, many or the class of an expanded clone; other rows omit it.

d_call,clone_size,j_call,v_call,cdr3_nt,cdr3_aa
-,-,TRBJ2-1,TRBV6-6,TGTGCCAGCACTCACACGGCGGGTACTTACAATGAGCAGTTCTTC,CASTHTAGTYNEQFF
-,few,TRBJ1-1,TRBV19,TGTGCCAGTAGTATCCCGACCCAAGCTTTCTTT,CASSIPTQAFF
-,many,TRBJ2-3,TRBV7-2,TGTGCCAGCAGCTTAAGTGTAGGGGGGCGAACAGATACGCAGTATTTT,CASSLSVGGRTDTQYF
-,-,TRBJ1-2,TRBV6-6,TGTGCCAGCAGGTCCTCTCAGGAGTTCGGTGATGGCTACACCTTC,CASRSSQEFGDGYTF
-,-,TRBJ1-3,TRBV7-8,TGTGCCAGCAGCTTAGTCTTTCCGGGACCCAACTTAGACACCATATATTTT,CASSLVFPGPNLDTIYF
TRBD1,-,TRBJ2-5,TRBV27,TGTGCCAGCAGTTTATCCCCCGGACAGGGGGAGTGGGAGACCCAGTACTTC,CASSLSPGQGEWETQYF
-,-,TRBJ2-7,TRBV2,TGTGCCAGCAGTGTATGGACAGAGAACGAGCAGTACTTC,CASSVWTENEQYF
TRBD1,once,TRBJ1-4,TRBV29-1,TGCAGCGTTCCGGGACAGGTTTTT,CSVPGQVF
-,-,TRBJ2-5,TRBV5-1,TGCGCCAGCAGAAACGACGGGGGGCGGGGAAAGACCCAGTACTTC,CASRNDGGRGKTQYF
TRBD2,few,TRBJ2-3,TRBV7-3,TGTGCCAGCAGCTTAGGGACTAGCGGGGGGGCCTGGAATACGCAGTATTTT,CASSLGTSGGAWNTQYF
-,few,TRBJ1-1,TRBV7-3,TGTGCCAGCAGCGCCTCCTCGAACACTGAAGCTTTCTTT,CASSASSNTEAFF
-,-,TRBJ2-4,TRBV7-9,TGTGCCAGCAGCGCGGCGGTCCATCTAGCCAAAAACATTCAGTACTTC,CASSAAVHLAKNIQYF
-,few,TRBJ1-1,TRBV28,TGTGCCAGCACCCGGGACGCCAAGACTGAAGCTTTCTTT,CASTRDAKTEAFF
-,few,TRBJ2-1,TRBV28,TGTGCCAGCAGTAATAGGGGAAATGAGCAGTTCTTC,CASSNRGNEQFF
TRBD1,-,TRBJ1-1,TRBV27,TGTGCCAGCAGGTGGACAGGGGGGAACACTGGAGCTTTCTTT,CASRWTGGNTGAFF
TRBD1,few,TRBJ2-2,TRBV5-1,TGCGCCAGCAGCCGGACAGGGTCCGTTGCCGGGGAGCTGTTTTTT,CASSRTGSVAGELFF
-,many,TRBJ2-3,TRBV7-8,TGTGCCAGCAGCTTACCACGACAGGCGGGAGACACAGATACGCAGTATTTT,CASSLPRQAGDTDTQYF
-,-,TRBJ2-5,TRBV3-1,TGTGCCAGCAGCCAAGGGATGGGGGATCAGTACTTC,CASSQGMGDQYF
TRBD1,-,TRBJ1-4,TRBV2,TGTGCCAGCACCGGGACAGACATTAATGAAAAACTGTTTTTT,CASTGTDINEKLFF
-,-,TRBJ1-1,TRBV6-1,TGTGCCAGCACAAAGACTGAAGCTTTCTTT,CASTKTEAFF
TRBD1,-,TRBJ1-1,TRBV6-6,TGTGCCAGCAATTCCCCGGGACAGGGGGCGAAAGGTGAAGCTTTCTTT,CASNSPGQGAKGEAFF
TRBD2,many,TRBJ2-5,TRBV7-9,TGTGCCAGCAGCGCCCCCGGGGGGACGACCCTCCCATACTTC,CASSAPGGTTLPYF
TRBD1,few,TRBJ1-2,TRBV7-2,TGTGCCAGCAGCTTAGCAGGGGGCGCAGGTGGCTACACCTTC,CASSLAGGAGGYTF
-,-,TRBJ2-1,TRBV12-3/TRBV12-4,TGTGCCAGCAGTTTATCAGGGTATACCTACAATGAGCAGTTCTTC,CASSLSGYTYNEQFF
-,many,TRBJ1-1,TRBV27,TGTGCCAGCAGTTTAGCGCGGGCTACTTTGAACACTGAAGCTTTCTTT,CASSLARATLNTEAFF
TRBD2,-,TRBJ2-3,TRBV6-6,TGTGCCAGCAGTTACCCTCAAAGCGGGGAAATGATAGATACGCAGTATTTT,CASSYPQSGEMIDTQYF
-,-,TRBJ1-1,TRBV5-6,TGTGCCAGCAGCTTGGAATACGCCGTCTTCGAGGCTTTCTTT,CASSLEYAVFEAFF
TRBD1,few,TRBJ2-3,TRBV12-3/TRBV12-4,TGTGCCAGCAGGTACGGGACAGGGGTTCAAGATACGCAGTATTTT,CASRYGTGVQDTQYF
TRBD1,many,TRBJ2-4,TRBV5-5,TGTGCCAGCAGCCCCCGGACAGGGGGCGGGAAAAACATTCAGTACTTC,CASSPRTGGGKNIQYF
TRBD1,few,TRBJ1-5,TRBV7-6,TGTGCCAGCAGCTTTATACAGGGGAGAGGCCAGCCCCAGCATTTT,CASSFIQGRGQPQHF
-,many,TRBJ1-5,TRBV20-1,TGCAGTGCTAGATTCCGGGCCACGGGCAATCAGCCCCAGCATTTT,CSARFRATGNQPQHF
TRBD2,few,TRBJ2-1,TRBV7-6,TGTGCCAGCAGCCCTGGGGGGATAGCGGGGGCCCTCTCCTACAATGAGCAGTTCTTC,CASSPGGIAGALSYNEQFF
-,many,TRBJ2-5,TRBV7-2,TGTGCCAGCAGCCCCCTCATTTTCGGGCCGCCGGAGACCCAGTACTTC,CASSPLIFGPPETQYF
-,-,TRBJ2-1,TRBV5-5,TGTGCCAGCAGCGTGGGTCCCGGCAATGAGCAGTTCTTC,CASSVGPGNEQFF
-,many,TRBJ2-7,TRBV27,TGTGCCAGCAGTCGCGACAATCTCGTCTACGAGCAGTACTTC,CASSRDNLVYEQYF
TRBD1,few,TRBJ1-5,TRBV20-1,TGCAGTGCGGCCGGGACAGACGATAGCAATCAGCCCCAGCATTTT,CSAAGTDDSNQPQHF
TRBD2,few,TRBJ2-1,TRBV12-3/TRBV12-4,TGTGCCAGCAGTTTCACCCCAGCGGGGGAGCAGTTCTTC,CASSFTPAGEQFF
TRBD1,-,TRBJ2-7,TRBV12-5,TGTGCTAGACCCCGGACAGGGGCCTACGAGCAGTACTTC,CARPRTGAYEQYF